The 28 T cell receptor beta chains below were found in one sample sequenced in a study of Graves' ophthalmopathy and Graves' hyperthyroidism. The TCR beta CDR3 regions underwent amplification from RNA transcripts. Second-round multiplex PCR came after a first-round RT-PCR that employed HTBI primers. TCRdb processed the multiplex PCR reads anew with MiXCR; each CDR3 protein has one entry. The data show almost 400,000 distinct CDR3 sequences, 15% to 20% seen once. The sample consisted of peripheral blood. The source of these receptors is a woman aged 18-29 years with Graves' ophthalmopathy.

The rearrangement uses TRBV28 and TRBJ2-2; 7 nucleotides line up with TRBD1. Per the germline V gene, CDR1 is MDHEN and CDR2 is SYDVKM. The CDR3 runs 19 residues. J gave up 0 bases and V 5 bases, and 15 bases lay outside the gene matches. The chain's CDR3 is CASSGVIVRQGANTGELFF. DNA of the CDR3: TGTGCCAGCAGTGGTGTTATAGTCCGACAGGGTGCGAACACCGGGGAGCTGTTTTTT.

This clonotype has just a few counts. The chain links TRBV9 to TRBJ2-5; D remains unclear. Germline values: CDR1 SGDLS, CDR2 YYNGEE. Trimming took off 0 bases at V and 5 bases at J, with 8 bases between the two ends. The CDR3 sequence is 13 residues long. CDR3: CASSVEGGETQYF. In nucleotides, the CDR3 is TGTGCCAGCAGCGTAGAGGGTGGCGAGACCCAGTACTTC. The complete variable domain, with remaining parts taken from reference TRBV9 and TRBJ2-5, reads DSGVTQTPKHLITATGQRVTLRCSPRSGDLSVYWYQQSLDQGLQFLIQYYNGEERAKGNILERFSAQQFPDLHSELNLSSLELGDSALYFCASSVEGGETQYFGPGTRLLVL.

In its sample, this clonotype was seen many times. The chain has TRBV29-1 and TRBJ2-2, with D possibly matching TRBD1 (5 bases). Deletions cut 4 bases from V and 7 bases from J, with 16 bases between. This CDR3 is 14 amino acids long. Germline V gene sequence: CDR1 SQVTM, CDR2 ANQGSEA. CDR3 in DNA: TGCAGCGTTGTAGTGGGGCGCGGCTACGGGGAGCTGTTTTTT. Its protein is CSVVVGRGYGELFF.

There are many counts of this clonotype. The chain combines TRBV6-2 or TRBV6-3 with TRBJ1-2; no clear D gene. Germline lookup yields CDR1 MNHEY and CDR2 SVGEGT. V lost 6 bases and J lost 5, with 10 bases in between. This CDR3 has 12 amino acids. The CDR3 DNA sequence: TGTGCCAGCAGCGACGGTTATTATGGCTACACCTTC. Translating gives CASSDGYYGYTF.

This clonotype was counted ten times or more. The chain links TRBV30 to TRBJ1-5; 8 nucleotides agree with TRBD1. CDR1 and CDR2 from the germline V gene are GTSNPN and SVGIG (reference sequence). J lost 2 bases, V lost 4 bases, and 7 bases had no gene match. This CDR3 is built from 15 residues. CDR3 in DNA: TGTGCCTGGACCACGGGACAGGCGGGCAATCAGCCCCAGCATTTT. Translation gives CAWTTGQAGNQPQHF.

The rearrangement uses TRBV25-1 and TRBJ2-2; D may correspond to TRBD1 or TRBD2 (5 bases each). Germline V gives CDR1 MGHDK, CDR2 SYGVNS. V lost 10 bases and J 5 bases, leaving 17 bases between the germline ends. This CDR3 comprises 14 residues. The CDR3 nucleotides are TGTGCCACCGCCGGGACGGGTGAAACCGGGGAGCTGTTTTTT. This encodes CATAGTGETGELFF.

This clonotype was seen repeatedly, ten times or more. The J gene is TRBJ1-1, the V gene TRBV12-5, with a weak D call TRBD1 (6 bases). Trimming cost V 7 bases and J 1 base, with 13 bases left between them. The V gene's germline CDR1 is LGHNT and CDR2 FRNRAP. CDR3 length: 14 residues. Here the CDR3 reads CASAPGHPNTEAFF. The CDR3 DNA is TGTGCTAGTGCTCCGGGACATCCGAACACTGAAGCTTTCTTT.

This clonotype has at least ten counts. V gene TRBV24-1 combines with J gene TRBJ1-5; D not resolved. V was cut by 5 bases and J by 6 bases, with 10 bases left in between. The CDR3 has 13 amino acids. In germline, CDR1 is KGHDR, CDR2 SFDVKD. The CDR3 DNA follows: TGTGCCACCAGTGGCAGTGGGAGTCAGCCCCAGCATTTT. Residues: CATSGSGSQPQHF.

This clonotype has at least ten counts. V and J are TRBV4-3 and TRBJ2-7, with 9 nucleotides matching TRBD1. The CDR3 runs to 16 residues. From germline, CDR1 is LGHNA and CDR2 YSLEER. V lost 0 bases and J lost 7; bases outside the gene matches: 10. The DNA for the CDR3 is TGCGCCAGCAGCCAAGATGGGACAGGGCATGTTGCAGAGCAGTACTTC. The encoded protein is CASSQDGTGHVAEQYF.

The chain employs TRBV20-1 and TRBJ2-7; 9 positions agree with TRBD1. The CDR3 sequence is 14 residues long. The germline gives CDR1 DFQATT, CDR2 SNEGSKA (reference sequence). V lost 3 bases, J lost 4 bases, and 7 bases stayed unmatched. The CDR3: CSARVTDRGYEQYF. CDR3 coding DNA: TGCAGTGCTAGGGTAACGGACAGGGGATACGAGCAGTACTTC.

With respect to this clonotype: This may be a read error, as it is one base from a much larger clone. The J gene is TRBJ2-1, the V gene TRBV9; the match to TRBD2 covers 10 bases. This CDR3 comprises 16 residues. CDR1 SGDLS and CDR2 YYNGEE come from the germline V gene. The DNA for the CDR3 is TGTGCCAGCAGCGCACCCCCGGCTAGCGGGAGCAATGGGCAGTTCTTC. Translated, it gives CASSAPPASGSNGQFF. The full variable domain, with the rest looked up from reference TRBV9 and TRBJ2-1, is DSGVTQTPKHLITATGQRVTLRCSPRSGDLSVYWYQQSLDQGLQFLIQYYNGEERAKGNILERFSAQQFPDLHSELNLSSLELGDSALYFCASSAPPASGSNGQFFGPGTRLTVL.

There are many counts of this clonotype. V gene TRBV27 combines with J gene TRBJ2-2, with D perhaps TRBD2 (6 bases). The CDR3 runs 14 residues. CDR1 and CDR2 from the germline V gene are MNHEY and SMNVEV (reference sequence). Trimming pared 3 bases from V and 4 bases from J, leaving 9 bases between. CDR3 protein: CASSFGGSTGELFF. DNA of the CDR3: TGTGCCAGCAGTTTTGGGGGGAGCACCGGGGAGCTGTTTTTT.

This clonotype showed up many times. The chain is built from TRBV6-1 and TRBJ2-4, with D perhaps assigned TRBD1 or TRBD2 (5 bases each). Per the germline V gene, CDR1 is MNHNS and CDR2 is SASEGT. The V end was cut by 5 bases, the J end by 10 bases, with 15 bases between. There are 13 residues in the CDR3. CDR3 DNA: TGTGCCAGCAGTAGGGACCCCCTAGGGATTCAGTACTTC. The encoded protein is CASSRDPLGIQYF.

This clonotype was picked up many times. The rearrangement uses TRBV27 and TRBJ2-1; 12 bases are shared with TRBD2. Looked up from germline, CDR1 is MNHEY and CDR2 is SMNVEV (reference sequence). This CDR3 contains 16 residues. V dropped 2 bases and J dropped 5; count of bases not matched to a gene: 4. CDR3 bases: TGTGCCAGCAGTTTACTCCCTAGCGGGGGGGACAATGAGCAGTTCTTC. Amino acid sequence: CASSLLPSGGDNEQFF.

This clonotype was counted at least ten times. The chain uses TRBV27 and TRBJ2-7; D possibly corresponds to TRBD2 (7 bases). Trimming stripped 6 bases from V and 0 bases from J, with 21 bases between. Germline V gene data show CDR1 as MNHEY and CDR2 as SMNVEV (reference sequence). The CDR3 covers 17 residues. The CDR3 coding sequence is TGTGCCAGCAGCACCTATAGGGGGGGCACCGGCTCCTACGAGCAGTACTTC. Translated, it gives CASSTYRGGTGSYEQYF.

This clonotype was detected many times. This chain links TRBV27 with TRBJ2-7; D call uncertain. Germline values: CDR1 MNHEY, CDR2 SMNVEV (reference sequence). Between the trimmed V and J ends, which lost 8 bases and 5 bases, there was a span of 19 bases. The CDR3 has 14 amino acids. The CDR3 protein is CASGERPFRNEQYF. The CDR3 coding sequence is TGTGCCAGCGGAGAACGGCCATTCCGTAACGAGCAGTACTTC.

This clonotype occurred many times. The chain combines TRBV27 with TRBJ2-7; D unresolved. The length of the CDR3 is 14 residues. The germline V gene has CDR1 MNHEY and CDR2 SMNVEV (reference sequence). V shed 2 bases and J shed 0 bases, with 8 bases lying between them. In nucleotides, the CDR3 is TGTGCCAGCAGTTTAGGGGAAAGCTCCTACGAGCAGTACTTC. It is translated as CASSLGESSYEQYF.

The J gene is TRBJ1-1, the V gene TRBV6-5, with no clear D. The CDR3 runs 12 residues. Germline values: CDR1 MNHEY, CDR2 SVGAGI. Trimming left V 6 bases short and J 5 bases short, with 10 bases between. The CDR3 region has the DNA TGTGCCAGCAGGTTTGGAGAAACTGAAGCTTTCTTT. This codes for CASRFGETEAFF.

DNA for the CDR3: TGTGCCATCGGCCCCGCCGGGTGGCCCCAGCATTTT. Residues: CAIGPAGWPQHF. The chain recombines TRBV10-3 with TRBJ1-5; D is unclear. Trimming pared 8 bases from V and 9 bases from J, leaving 14 bases between. The CDR3 contains 12 residues. Germline CDR1 reads ENHRY; CDR2 reads SYGVKD.

This clonotype was recorded at least ten times. The rearrangement links TRBV11-2 to TRBJ2-5; 7 nucleotides match TRBD1. The CDR3 consists of 14 residues. V shed 6 bases, J shed 2 bases, and the junction held 6 bases outside the gene matches. CDR1 is SGHAT and CDR2 is FQNNGV in the germline V gene. CDR3 loop: CASRLLGQQETQYF. DNA of the CDR3: TGTGCCAGCAGGCTTCTGGGACAGCAAGAGACCCAGTACTTC. The complete variable domain, with remaining parts taken from reference TRBV11-2 and TRBJ2-5, reads EAGVAQSPRYKIIEKRQSVAFWCNPISGHATLYWYQQILGQGPKLLIQFQNNGVVDDSQLPKDRFSAERLKGVDSTLKIQPAKLEDSAVYLCASRLLGQQETQYFGPGTRLLVL.

This clonotype was counted at least ten times. The gene calls are TRBV30 and TRBJ2-7; D not certain. Germline V gene data show CDR1 as GTSNPN and CDR2 as SVGIG (reference sequence). The CDR3 loop spans 12 amino acids. The V end was cut by 5 bases, the J end by 5 bases, with 13 bases between. The CDR3 coding sequence is TGTGCCTGGGGATCGAGTGGAAACGAGCAGTACTTC. Translated, it gives CAWGSSGNEQYF.

This clonotype was counted at least ten times. The chain couples TRBV7-8 to TRBJ1-1, with D maybe TRBD1 (6 bases). The CDR3 loop spans 16 amino acids. Germline V gene sequence: CDR1 SGHVS, CDR2 FQNEAQ. With 1 base removed from V and 11 bases from J, the gap between germline ends came to 23 bases. The CDR3 coding sequence is TGTGCCAGCAGCTTAGGACCGACAGGTCTCGGTAACCAGGCTTTCTTT. Translation gives CASSLGPTGLGNQAFF.

In its sample, this clonotype was seen many times. The chain joins TRBV19 to TRBJ2-4; 9 nucleotides align to TRBD1. The trim removed 8 bases at V and 8 bases at J, leaving 1 base unmatched. This CDR3 comprises 11 residues. Germline loops: CDR1 LNHDA, CDR2 SQIVND (reference sequence). CDR3 residues: CASWDRDIQYF. CDR3 DNA: TGTGCCAGTTGGGACAGGGACATTCAGTACTTC.

This clonotype was counted at least ten times. This chain connects TRBV28 to TRBJ2-2; 15 bases are a match to TRBD2. The CDR3 extends over 17 amino acids. V dropped 6 bases and J dropped 8; count of bases not matched to a gene: 10. Germline loops: CDR1 MDHEN, CDR2 SYDVKM. The CDR3 DNA follows: TGTGCCAGCAGGGGCCGGACTAGCGGGGGGGCCGGAGGGGAGCTGTTTTTT. This encodes CASRGRTSGGAGGELFF.

This clonotype appeared many times. The rearrangement joins TRBV12-3 or TRBV12-4 to TRBJ1-2, with a tentative D call TRBD1 (5 bases). There are 13 residues in the CDR3. The V and J ends lost 6 bases and 1 base respectively, with 9 bases between them. This CDR3 reads CASSPGLNYGYTF. The CDR3 DNA follows: TGTGCCAGCAGCCCGGGGCTTAACTATGGCTACACCTTC.

The V gene is TRBV6-2 or TRBV6-3, the J gene TRBJ2-5; 12 bases fit TRBD2. The ends lost 4 bases at V and 5 bases at J; junction bases unmatched: 5. CDR3 length: 15 amino acids. Germline CDR1 and CDR2: MNHEY and SVGEGT. The CDR3 protein is CASSSNLAGGETQYF. The CDR3 region has the DNA TGTGCCAGCAGTTCCAATCTAGCGGGAGGGGAGACCCAGTACTTC.

This clonotype was observed at least ten times. The chain is built from TRBV20-1 and TRBJ1-5; tentatively, D is TRBD1 (5 bases). The CDR3 totals 15 residues. Trimming took off 6 bases at V and 6 bases at J, with 21 bases between the two ends. From germline, CDR1 is DFQATT and CDR2 SNEGSKA (reference sequence). CDR3 amino acids: CSAPRGQLSSQPQHF. For the CDR3, the DNA is TGCAGTGCCCCCAGAGGACAACTGTCGAGTCAGCCCCAGCATTTT.

This clonotype was counted many times. The chain joins TRBV4-3 to TRBJ2-4; D gene ambiguous. Trimming stripped 1 base from V and 5 bases from J, with 12 bases between. The CDR3 runs 15 residues. The germline CDR1 and CDR2 sequences are LGHNA and YSLEER. In DNA form, the CDR3 reads TGCGCCAGCAGCCAAGTACCCGGGCCTCAAAACATTCAGTACTTC. This gives the protein CASSQVPGPQNIQYF.